The next 10 T cell receptor beta chains were all read from a single sample in a study of response to subunit inactivated influenza vaccine. TCRdb reanalysed the RT-PCR reads using MiXCR and keeps one entry per CDR3 protein. The data show about 570,000 distinct CDR3 sequences, about 10% seen once. The same sample was also studied in work on T cells expressing NK-cell markers. From that study: Synthesis of TCR beta cDNA relied on 5'RACE template switching carrying UMIs.

Material: PBMCs from blood, obtained on the day of vaccination. These receptors were collected from a middle-aged man who received an inactivated influenza vaccine.

The chain is built from TRBV20-1 and TRBJ2-5, with a possible D match to TRBD1 (5 bases). This CDR3 region has 14 residues. CDR1 and CDR2 (germline): DFQATT, SNEGSKA (reference sequence). Trimming cost V 0 bases and J 5 bases, with 13 bases left between them. The CDR3 protein is CSARDLGVRETQYF. The DNA for the CDR3 is TGCAGTGCTAGAGATTTAGGGGTCAGGGAGACCCAGTACTTC.

The table lists this clonotype with a few counts. This chain uses TRBV20-1 with TRBJ1-5, with D perhaps matching TRBD1 (5 bases). Germline-derived CDR1 and CDR2 are DFQATT and SNEGSKA (reference sequence). The CDR3 runs to 14 residues. V lost 2 bases and J lost 1, with 9 bases in between. The CDR3 reads CSARQGTSNQPQHF. The CDR3 region has the DNA TGCAGTGCTAGACAGGGAACAAGCAATCAGCCCCAGCATTTT.

This clonotype was counted at least ten times. The CDR3: CATSRATGRSETQYF. CDR3 sequence (DNA): TGTGCCACCAGCAGAGCAACAGGGAGATCAGAGACCCAGTACTTC. The chain employs TRBV15 and TRBJ2-5; TRBD1 is a possible D gene (6 bases). The CDR3 consists of 15 residues. V gave up 1 base and J gave up 4 bases, with 13 bases separating them. Per the germline V gene, CDR1 is LNHNV and CDR2 is YYDKDF (reference sequence). Supplemented by reference TRBV15 and TRBJ2-5, the full variable domain reads DAMVIQNPRYQVTQFGKPVTLSCSQTLNHNVMYWYQQKSSQAPKLLFHYYDKDFNNEADTPDNFQSRRPNTSFCFLDIRSPGLGDTAMYLCATSRATGRSETQYFGPGTRLLVL.

The chain combines TRBV7-2 with TRBJ2-2, with D tentatively TRBD2 (6 bases). CDR3 length equals 15 residues. Deletions cut 4 bases from V and 2 bases from J, with 11 bases between. In germline, CDR1 is SGHTA, CDR2 FQGNSA. The chain's CDR3 is CASSSGESNTGELFF. CDR3 in DNA: TGTGCCAGCAGCTCGGGGGAGTCCAACACCGGGGAGCTGTTTTTT.

In this sample, this clonotype turned up many times. The chain links TRBV6-5 to TRBJ2-3; possibly TRBD1 for D (6 bases). V was clipped by 4 bases and J by 0 bases, with 8 bases between them. Germline lookup yields CDR1 MNHEY and CDR2 SVGAGI. This CDR3 is built from 14 residues. The CDR3 loop reads CASSSRGSTDTQYF. The CDR3 DNA reads as TGTGCCAGCAGTTCTAGGGGGAGCACAGATACGCAGTATTTT.

The chain is built from TRBV11-1 and TRBJ1-1; D is ambiguous. The CDR3 is made up of 13 amino acids. Trimming pared 3 bases from V and 1 base from J, leaving 6 bases between. From germline, CDR1 is SGHAT and CDR2 FQDESV (reference sequence). CDR3 coding DNA: TGTGCCAGCAGCTTCGCGTGGAACACTGAAGCTTTCTTT. The encoded protein is CASSFAWNTEAFF.

This clonotype was seen a few times. V gene TRBV20-1 combines with J gene TRBJ2-7; D might be TRBD1 (6 bases). Germline loops: CDR1 DFQATT, CDR2 SNEGSKA (reference sequence). The V gene lost 3 bases and the J gene lost 2 bases, with 14 bases spanning the gap. The CDR3 runs to 14 residues. CDR3 DNA: TGCAGTGCTAGGCAACAGGGCCTAACCTACGAGCAGTACTTC. Its protein is CSARQQGLTYEQYF.

This clonotype has ten or more counts. The chain couples TRBV7-2 to TRBJ2-1; D is possibly TRBD2 (6 bases). Trimming cost V 2 bases and J 8 bases, with 13 bases left between them. This CDR3 region has 14 residues. Germline V gene lookup returns CDR1 SGHTA and CDR2 FQGNSA. The CDR3 sequence: CASSLLAPGDEQFF. CDR3 nucleotide sequence: TGTGCCAGCAGCTTATTGGCGCCGGGGGATGAGCAGTTCTTC.

This clonotype occurred a few times. This chain connects TRBV12-3 or TRBV12-4 to TRBJ2-1; perhaps D is TRBD1 or TRBD2 (6 bases each). The CDR3 contains 12 residues. V was pared by 6 bases and J by 9 bases, with 12 bases between. CDR3 loop: CASRGASAEQFF. In DNA, the CDR3 is TGTGCCAGCAGGGGGGCTAGCGCTGAGCAGTTCTTC.

This clonotype was found many times. At one end the junction does not follow the germline gene, possibly because of a read error. The chain combines TRBV28 with TRBJ2-3; no firm D call. The CDR3 length is 14 residues. CDR1 is MDHEN and CDR2 is SYDVKM in the germline V gene. CDR3 sequence reads: CASSLLGSTDTQYF. CDR3 in DNA: TGTGCCAGCAGCTTATTAGGCAGCACAGATACGCAGTATTTT. Full variable domain (remainder filled in from reference TRBV28 and TRBJ2-3): DVKVTQSSRYLVKRTGEKVFLECVQDMDHENMFWYRQDPGLGLRLIYFSYDVKMKEKGDIPEGYSVSREKKERFSLILESASTNQTSMYLCASSLLGSTDTQYFGPGTRLTVL.